This entry concerns a single T cell receptor beta chain. Its target is unknown. The data belong to a study of shared clonotypes between healthy human individuals. Study-wide points: Clonotypes shared by all four sorted-subset donors had higher generation probabilities than non-shared clonotypes. Among several donors, approximately 5.4% of naive CD4 clonotypes were found in common.

All the donors were Caucasian adults who lived in Nashville, Tennessee. Genomic DNA from each subset was divided evenly over several immunoSEQ plates. Profiled with immunoSEQ multiplex PCR; TCRdb holds only in-frame clones, not every one. The sample holds about 2.4 million clones, 93% seen once. CDR1 is SQVTM and CDR2 is ANQGSEA in the germline V gene. Between the trimmed V and J ends, which lost 4 bases and 5 bases, there was a span of 2 bases. There are 10 residues in the CDR3. This TCR derives from a man younger than 35 in good health. Some clones in this sample may be carry-over from other donors' samples. The rearrangement links TRBV29-1 to TRBJ2-2, with no clear D. Sequencing used naive CD4+ T cells from PBMCs. Subset of the sample: CD45RA+ positively selected. The CDR3 sequence: CSVGTGELFF. CDR3 DNA sequence: TGCAGCGTTGGTACCGGGGAGCTGTTTTTT.